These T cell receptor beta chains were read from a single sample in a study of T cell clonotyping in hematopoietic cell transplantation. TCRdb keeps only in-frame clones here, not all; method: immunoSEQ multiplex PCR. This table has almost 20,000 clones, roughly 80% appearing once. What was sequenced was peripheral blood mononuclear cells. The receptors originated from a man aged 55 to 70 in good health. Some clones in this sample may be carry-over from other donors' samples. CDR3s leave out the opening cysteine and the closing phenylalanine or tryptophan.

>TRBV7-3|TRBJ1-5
ASSRGPNQPQH
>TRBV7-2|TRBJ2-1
ASSLGGVLEQF
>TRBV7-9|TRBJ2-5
ASSLRDRMYQETQY
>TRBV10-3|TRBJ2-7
ATRTSGGAEQY
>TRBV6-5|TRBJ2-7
ASSSSGQLSYEQY
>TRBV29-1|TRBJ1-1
SVGQEGTEAF
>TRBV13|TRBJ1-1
ASSPTGTEAF
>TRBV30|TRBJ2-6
AWSTGSGANVLT
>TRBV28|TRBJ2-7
ASSLEKATSGAPNYEQY
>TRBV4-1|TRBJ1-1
ASSHTGGSEAF
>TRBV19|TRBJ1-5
ASSNTGSNQPQH
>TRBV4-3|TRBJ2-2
ASSWGQGSGELF
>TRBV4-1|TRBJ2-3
ASSQAPFPVGDTQY
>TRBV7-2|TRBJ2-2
ASRRATGRHTGELF
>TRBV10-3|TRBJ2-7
AIQGSSYEQY
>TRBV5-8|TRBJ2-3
ASSFSGTSTDTQY
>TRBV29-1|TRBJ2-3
SGGQFSTDTQY
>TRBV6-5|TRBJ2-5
ASSYGGIGTQY
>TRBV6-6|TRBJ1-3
ASSIELHSGNTIY
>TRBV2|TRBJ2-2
ASSEQGAVRTGELF
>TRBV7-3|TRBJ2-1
ASSLSTGKGEQF
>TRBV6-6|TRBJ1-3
ASSLSSSGNTIY
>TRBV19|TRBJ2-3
ASSSQRGTDTQY
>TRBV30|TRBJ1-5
AWSLVGLDQPQH
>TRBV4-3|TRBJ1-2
ASSQGVINYGYT
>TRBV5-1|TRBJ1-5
ASSVGGLFSNQPQH
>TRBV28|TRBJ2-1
ASSRGSGPGQGDEQF